This is a list of T cell receptor beta chains from one sample in a study of T cell repertoires in cytomegalovirus infection. TCRdb used MiXCR to reprocess the reads, holding one entry per CDR3 protein. This sample yields under 200,000 distinct CDR3 sequences, of which less than 9.5% are seen a single time; about 5% belongs to the top ten. The sequencing sample was made of PBMCs. The receptors were gathered from a human donor in good health (CMV status not recorded). Some clones in this sample may be carry-over from other donors' samples. CDR3s include the opening cysteine and the closing phenylalanine or tryptophan. The D gene is left open where the match is weak. Size is omitted from some rows. Given values are once, few, many or a class for expanded clones.

D: -
V: TRBV5-1
J: TRBJ2-3
size: few
CDR3: CASSIGPLGDTQYF
DNA: TGCGCCAGCAGCATCGGACCACTAGGGGATACGCAGTATTTT

D: -
V: TRBV7-8
J: TRBJ1-1
size: many
CDR3: CASSLVQDLEAFF
DNA: TGTGCCAGCAGCTTAGTTCAGGACCTTGAAGCTTTCTTT

D: -
V: TRBV2
J: TRBJ2-5
size: -
CDR3: CASSGTAKETQYF
DNA: TGTGCCAGCAGTGGGACAGCCAAAGAGACCCAGTACTTC

D: TRBD1
V: TRBV11-3
J: TRBJ2-1
size: many
CDR3: CASSLDTGTAQFF
DNA: TGTGCCAGCAGCTTAGATACGGGGACAGCACAGTTCTTC

D: TRBD2
V: TRBV20-1
J: TRBJ2-7
size: few
CDR3: CSAESGGMSGYEQYF
DNA: TGCAGTGCCGAGTCGGGGGGGATGAGCGGGTACGAGCAGTACTTC

D: TRBD1
V: TRBV12-3/TRBV12-4
J: TRBJ1-2
size: -
CDR3: CASSFAGGLGYTF
DNA: TGTGCCAGCAGTTTTGCAGGGGGCCTGGGCTACACCTTC

D: TRBD2
V: TRBV28
J: TRBJ2-5
size: few
CDR3: CASSSPSGVETQYF
DNA: TGTGCCAGCAGTTCCCCTAGCGGGGTGGAGACCCAGTACTTC

D: -
V: TRBV20-1
J: TRBJ2-1
size: many
CDR3: CSARAGYNEQFF
DNA: TGCAGTGCTAGGGCCGGGTACAATGAGCAGTTCTTC

D: -
V: TRBV28
J: TRBJ1-1
size: many
CDR3: CASSLIGPGEAFF
DNA: TGTGCCAGCAGTTTGATCGGGCCTGGTGAAGCTTTCTTT

D: -
V: TRBV28
J: TRBJ1-1
size: many
CDR3: CASCPGLNTEAFF
DNA: TGTGCCAGCTGCCCTGGGCTAAACACTGAAGCTTTCTTT

D: TRBD1
V: TRBV20-1
J: TRBJ1-5
size: -
CDR3: CSARAPGGIQPQHF
DNA: TGCAGTGCTAGAGCCCCAGGGGGTATCCAGCCCCAGCATTTT

D: -
V: TRBV20-1
J: TRBJ2-5
size: -
CDR3: CSARGETQYF
DNA: TGCAGTGCTAGGGGGGAGACCCAGTACTTC

D: -
V: TRBV7-9
J: TRBJ1-5
size: many
CDR3: CASSYTGINQPQHF
DNA: TGTGCCAGCAGCTATACAGGGATAAATCAGCCCCAGCATTTT

D: TRBD2
V: TRBV4-1
J: TRBJ2-2
size: -
CDR3: CASRRTSGGSANTGELFF
DNA: TGCGCCAGCAGACGGACTAGCGGGGGTTCGGCGAACACCGGGGAGCTGTTTTTT

D: TRBD1
V: TRBV7-9
J: TRBJ2-2
size: many
CDR3: CASSGQDVTGELFF
DNA: TGTGCCAGCAGCGGACAGGACGTCACCGGGGAGCTGTTTTTT

D: TRBD1
V: TRBV7-3
J: TRBJ1-6
size: few
CDR3: CASSMGQNNSPLHF
DNA: TGTGCCAGCAGCATGGGACAGAATAATTCACCCCTCCACTTT

D: -
V: TRBV6-2/TRBV6-3
J: TRBJ2-7
size: -
CDR3: CASRLNYEQYF
DNA: TGTGCCAGCAGGCTAAACTACGAGCAGTACTTC

D: -
V: TRBV7-2
J: TRBJ2-1
size: many
CDR3: CASSSQQGSYNEQFF
DNA: TGTGCCAGCAGCTCTCAGCAGGGTTCCTACAATGAGCAGTTCTTC

D: TRBD2
V: TRBV7-2
J: TRBJ2-4
size: many
CDR3: CASSPGLERDIQYF
DNA: TGTGCCAGCAGCCCTGGACTAGAGAGGGACATTCAGTACTTC

D: -
V: TRBV4-3
J: TRBJ1-2
size: few
CDR3: CASSQGAREAYGYTF
DNA: TGCGCCAGCAGCCAAGGTGCCAGGGAGGCCTATGGCTACACCTTC

D: TRBD1
V: TRBV28
J: TRBJ1-4
size: many
CDR3: CASSLGGGSEKLFF
DNA: TGTGCCAGCAGTTTAGGAGGGGGCTCTGAAAAACTGTTTTTT

D: -
V: TRBV6-2/TRBV6-3
J: TRBJ2-1
size: many
CDR3: CASSYALVVAYNEQFF
DNA: TGTGCCAGCAGTTACGCCCTGGTGGTGGCCTACAATGAGCAGTTCTTC